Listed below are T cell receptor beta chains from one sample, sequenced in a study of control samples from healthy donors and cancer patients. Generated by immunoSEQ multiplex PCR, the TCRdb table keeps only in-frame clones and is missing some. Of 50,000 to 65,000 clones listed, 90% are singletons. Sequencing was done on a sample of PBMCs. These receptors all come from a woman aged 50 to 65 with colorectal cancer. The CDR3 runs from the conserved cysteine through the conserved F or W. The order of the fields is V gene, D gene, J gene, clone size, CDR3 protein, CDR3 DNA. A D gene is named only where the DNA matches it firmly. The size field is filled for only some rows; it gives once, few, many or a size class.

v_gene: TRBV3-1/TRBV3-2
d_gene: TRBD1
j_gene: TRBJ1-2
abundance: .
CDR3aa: CASSLAPQGVYGYTF
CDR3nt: TGTGCCAGCAGCCTTGCGCCGCAGGGGGTTTATGGCTACACCTTC

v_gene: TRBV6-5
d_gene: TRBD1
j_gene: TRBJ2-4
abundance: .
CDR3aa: CASGLGQGVDIQYF
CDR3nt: TGTGCCAGCGGCCTGGGACAGGGAGTTGACATTCAGTACTTC

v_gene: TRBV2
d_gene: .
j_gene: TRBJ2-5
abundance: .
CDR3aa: CASLTGAGETQYF
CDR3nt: TGTGCCAGCCTTACCGGGGCGGGAGAGACCCAGTACTTC

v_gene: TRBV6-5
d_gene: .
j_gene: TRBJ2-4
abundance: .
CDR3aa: CASSLDSQNIQYF
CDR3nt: TGTGCCAGCAGTTTAGATAGCCAAAACATTCAGTACTTC

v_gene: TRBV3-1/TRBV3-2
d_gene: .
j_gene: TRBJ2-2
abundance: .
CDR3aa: CASSSRVSGGELFF
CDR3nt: TGTGCCAGCAGCTCCCGGGTCTCGGGCGGGGAGCTGTTTTTT

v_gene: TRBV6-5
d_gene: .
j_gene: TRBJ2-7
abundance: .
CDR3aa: CASSSTYEQYF
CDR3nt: TGTGCCAGCAGTTCCACCTACGAGCAGTACTTC

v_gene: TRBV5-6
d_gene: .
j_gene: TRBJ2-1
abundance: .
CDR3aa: CASSLLVAQNEQFF
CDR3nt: TGTGCCAGCAGCTTGTTAGTAGCGCAAAATGAGCAGTTCTTC

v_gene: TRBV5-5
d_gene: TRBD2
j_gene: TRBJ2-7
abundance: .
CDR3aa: CASSILAGYEQYF
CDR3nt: TGTGCCAGCAGCATACTAGCGGGATACGAGCAGTACTTC

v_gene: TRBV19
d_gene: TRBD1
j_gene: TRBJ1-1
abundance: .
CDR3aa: CASSSDRANTEAFF
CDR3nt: TGTGCCAGTAGTTCGGACAGGGCGAACACTGAAGCTTTCTTT

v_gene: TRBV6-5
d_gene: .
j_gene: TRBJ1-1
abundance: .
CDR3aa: CASRPGLNTEAFF
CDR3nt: TGTGCCAGCAGGCCCGGTCTGAACACTGAAGCTTTCTTT

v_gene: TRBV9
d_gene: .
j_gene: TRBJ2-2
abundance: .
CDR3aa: CASSVGGLPPGELFF
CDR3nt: TGTGCCAGCAGCGTAGGGGGTCTACCTCCCGGGGAGCTGTTTTTT

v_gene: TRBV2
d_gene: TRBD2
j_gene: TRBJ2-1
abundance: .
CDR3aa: CASKGLAGAGLSYNEQFF
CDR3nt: TGTGCCAGCAAGGGACTAGCGGGAGCTGGGCTCTCCTACAATGAGCAGTTCTTC

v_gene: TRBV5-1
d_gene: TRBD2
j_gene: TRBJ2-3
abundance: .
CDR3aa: CASSLELAGATDTQYF
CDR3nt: TGCGCCAGCAGCTTGGAACTAGCGGGGGCCACAGATACGCAGTATTTT

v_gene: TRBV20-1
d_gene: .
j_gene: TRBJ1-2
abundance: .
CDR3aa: CSAQGGGGYTF
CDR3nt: TGCAGTGCCCAGGGCGGGGGGGGCTACACCTTC

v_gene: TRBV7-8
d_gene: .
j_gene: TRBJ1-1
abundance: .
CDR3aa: CASSSFGGTEAFF
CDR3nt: TGTGCCAGCAGCTCCTTCGGGGGCACTGAAGCTTTCTTT

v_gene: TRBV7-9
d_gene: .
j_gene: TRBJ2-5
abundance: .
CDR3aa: CASGTSRQYF
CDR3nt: TGTGCCAGCGGAACTTCGAGACAGTACTTC

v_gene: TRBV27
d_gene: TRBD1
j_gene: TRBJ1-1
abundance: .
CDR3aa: CASSFWDRPESAFF
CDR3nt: TGTGCCAGCAGTTTCTGGGACAGGCCCGAATCGGCTTTCTTT

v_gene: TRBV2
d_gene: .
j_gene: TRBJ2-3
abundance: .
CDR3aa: CASSESTDTQYF
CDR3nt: TGTGCCAGCAGTGAATCGACAGATACGCAGTATTTT

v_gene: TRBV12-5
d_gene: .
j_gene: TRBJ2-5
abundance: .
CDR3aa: CASGLGLDLETQYF
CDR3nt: TGTGCTAGTGGTTTGGGACTGGACCTAGAGACCCAGTACTTC

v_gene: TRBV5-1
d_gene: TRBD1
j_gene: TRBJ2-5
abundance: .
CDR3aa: CASSLGSQRQGRETQYF
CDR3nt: TGCGCCAGCAGCTTGGGATCTCAAAGACAGGGGAGGGAGACCCAGTACTTC

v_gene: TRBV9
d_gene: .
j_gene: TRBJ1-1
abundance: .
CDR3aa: CASSVEVGTEAFF
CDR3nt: TGTGCCAGCAGCGTAGAGGTGGGGACTGAAGCTTTCTTT

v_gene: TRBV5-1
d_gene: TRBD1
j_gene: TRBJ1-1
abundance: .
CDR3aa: CASSLTGVGTEAFF
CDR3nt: TGCGCCAGCAGCTTGACAGGGGTCGGCACTGAAGCTTTCTTT

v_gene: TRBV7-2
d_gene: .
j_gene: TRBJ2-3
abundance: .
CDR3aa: CASSLSIGPKYF
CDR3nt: TGTGCCAGCAGCTTAAGCATTGGGCCGAAGTATTTT

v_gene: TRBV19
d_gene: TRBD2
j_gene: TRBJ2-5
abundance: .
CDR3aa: CASSMTSGWETQYF
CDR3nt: TGTGCCAGTAGTATGACTAGCGGCTGGGAGACCCAGTACTTC

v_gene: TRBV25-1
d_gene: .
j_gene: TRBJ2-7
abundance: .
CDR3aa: CASSDPAGSDEQYF
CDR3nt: TGTGCCAGTAGTGACCCCGCGGGATCCGACGAGCAGTACTTC

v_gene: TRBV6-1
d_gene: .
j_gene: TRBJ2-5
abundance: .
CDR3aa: CASSDTLTRGETQYF
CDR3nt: TGTGCCAGCAGTGACACGTTGACTAGAGGAGAGACCCAGTACTTC

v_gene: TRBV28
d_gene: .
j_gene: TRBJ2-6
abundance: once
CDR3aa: CASRWNSGANVLTF
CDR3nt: TGTGCCAGCAGATGGAATTCTGGGGCCAACGTCCTGACTTTC

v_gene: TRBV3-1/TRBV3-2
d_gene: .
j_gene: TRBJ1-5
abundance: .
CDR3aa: CASREGQAGRPQHF
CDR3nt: TGTGCCAGCAGGGAAGGGCAGGCCGGGAGGCCCCAGCATTTT

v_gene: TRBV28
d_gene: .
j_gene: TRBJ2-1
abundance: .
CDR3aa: CASSGRFNEQFF
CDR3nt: TGTGCCAGCAGCGGTAGGTTCAATGAGCAGTTCTTC

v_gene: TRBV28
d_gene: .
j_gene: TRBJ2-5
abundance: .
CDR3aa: CASSYYRPGSREETQYF
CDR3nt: TGTGCCAGCAGTTACTACCGCCCCGGGTCCAGAGAAGAGACCCAGTACTTC

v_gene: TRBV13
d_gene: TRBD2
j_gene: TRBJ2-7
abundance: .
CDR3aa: CASSANPGRAGGPYEQYF
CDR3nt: TGTGCCAGCAGCGCAAACCCGGGGAGGGCGGGGGGACCATACGAGCAGTACTTC

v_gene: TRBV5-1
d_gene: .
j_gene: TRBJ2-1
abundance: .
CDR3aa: CASSLEDGSRNEQFF
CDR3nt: TGCGCCAGCAGCTTGGAAGACGGATCTCGCAATGAGCAGTTCTTC

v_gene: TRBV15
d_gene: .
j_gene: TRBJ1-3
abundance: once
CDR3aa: CATSRDPAGPIKGNTIYF
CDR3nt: TGTGCCACCAGCAGAGATCCGGCAGGGCCCATTAAGGGAAACACCATATATTTT

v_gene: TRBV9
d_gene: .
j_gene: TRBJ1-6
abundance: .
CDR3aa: CASSRAKDSPLHF
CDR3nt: TGTGCCAGCTCCAGGGCTAAGGATTCACCCCTCCACTTT

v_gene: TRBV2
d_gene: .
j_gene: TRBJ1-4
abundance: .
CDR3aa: CASRRTGSATNEKLFF
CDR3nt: TGTGCCAGCAGACGAACAGGGAGTGCAACTAATGAAAAACTGTTTTTT

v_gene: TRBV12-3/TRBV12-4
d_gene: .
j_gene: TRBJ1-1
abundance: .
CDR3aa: CASSEEGSFEAFF
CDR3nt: TGTGCCAGCAGCGAAGAGGGTTCATTTGAAGCTTTCTTT

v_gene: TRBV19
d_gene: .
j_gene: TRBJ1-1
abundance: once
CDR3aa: CASSSQVNTEAFF
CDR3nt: TGTGCCAGTAGTAGTCAGGTAAACACTGAAGCTTTCTTT

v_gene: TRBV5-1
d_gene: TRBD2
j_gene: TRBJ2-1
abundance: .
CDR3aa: CASSLPSGDWGEQFF
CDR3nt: TGCGCCAGCAGCTTGCCTAGCGGCGATTGGGGTGAGCAGTTCTTC

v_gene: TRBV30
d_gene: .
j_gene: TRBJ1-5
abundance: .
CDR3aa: CAWSGLEGDQPQHF
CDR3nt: TGTGCCTGGAGTGGACTTGAGGGGGATCAGCCCCAGCATTTT

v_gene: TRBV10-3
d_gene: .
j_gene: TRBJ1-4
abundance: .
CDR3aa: CAISESSQNEKLFF
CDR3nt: TGTGCCATCAGTGAGTCGTCACAGAATGAAAAACTGTTTTTT

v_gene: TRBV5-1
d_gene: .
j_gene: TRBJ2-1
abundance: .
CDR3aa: CASSRDIDNEQFF
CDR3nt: TGCGCCAGCAGCCGGGACATCGACAATGAGCAGTTCTTC

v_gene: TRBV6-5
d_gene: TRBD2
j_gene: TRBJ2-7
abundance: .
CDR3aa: CASSYRRGRPHEQYF
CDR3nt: TGTGCCAGCAGTTACCGGCGGGGGAGGCCTCACGAGCAGTACTTC

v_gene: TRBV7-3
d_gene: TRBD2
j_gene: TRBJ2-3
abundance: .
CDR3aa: CASSFLAGGSDTQYF
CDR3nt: TGTGCCAGCAGCTTTTTAGCGGGAGGGTCAGATACGCAGTATTTT

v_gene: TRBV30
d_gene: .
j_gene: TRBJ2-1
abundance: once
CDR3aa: CAWSVRAGGRQFF
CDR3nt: TGTGCCTGGAGTGTAAGGGCCGGCGGGCGGCAGTTCTTC

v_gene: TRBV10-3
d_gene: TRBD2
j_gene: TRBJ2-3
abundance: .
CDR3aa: CAIRSSGNTDTQYF
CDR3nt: TGTGCCATCAGATCTAGCGGGAATACAGATACGCAGTATTTT

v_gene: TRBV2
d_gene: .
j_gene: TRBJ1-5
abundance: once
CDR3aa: CASRADNQPQHF
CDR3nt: TGTGCCAGCAGGGCGGACAATCAGCCCCAGCATTTT

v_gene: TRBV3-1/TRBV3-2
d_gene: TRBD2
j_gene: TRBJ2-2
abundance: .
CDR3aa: CASSQSGSKSGELFF
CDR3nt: TGTGCCAGCAGCCAGAGCGGGAGTAAATCCGGGGAGCTGTTTTTT

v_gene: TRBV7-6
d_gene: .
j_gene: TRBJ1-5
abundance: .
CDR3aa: CASSLTGDQPQHF
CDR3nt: TGTGCCAGCAGCTTGACAGGTGATCAGCCCCAGCATTTT

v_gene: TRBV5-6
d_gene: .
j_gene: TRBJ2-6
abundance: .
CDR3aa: CASSQFGSGANVLTF
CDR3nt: TGTGCCAGCAGCCAGTTTGGCTCTGGGGCCAACGTCCTGACTTTC